These 25 T cell receptor beta chains share one sample of origin, sequenced in a study of technical replicates of blood from several donors. Produced via immunoSEQ multiplex PCR; TCRdb's table is partial and in-frame only. In the table there are some 74,000 clones, 95% to 97% of which are singletons. What was sequenced was T cells isolated from PBMCs. The receptors come from a human donor in good health.

The J gene is TRBJ1-5, the V gene TRBV27; TRBD1 agrees at 11 bases. V shed 4 bases, J shed 2 bases, and the junction held 7 bases outside the gene matches. Germline CDR1 and CDR2: MNHEY and SMNVEV (reference sequence). The CDR3 spans 17 residues. CDR3 DNA: TGTGCCAGCAGTTCAGGGACAGGGGGGTCCCGCAATCAGCCCCAGCATTTT. As protein: CASSSGTGGSRNQPQHF.

The V and J genes are TRBV29-1 and TRBJ2-3; 7 positions match TRBD2. Looked up from germline, CDR1 is SQVTM and CDR2 is ANQGSEA. The CDR3 is 13 residues long. The CDR3 loop reads CSLSGTYTDTQYF. The DNA of the CDR3 is TGCAGTTTGAGCGGGACCTACACAGATACGCAGTATTTT.

The chain carries TRBV4-1 and TRBJ2-1; 12 bases align to TRBD2. CDR1 and CDR2 from the germline V gene are MGHRA and YSYEKL. V lost 3 bases to trimming and J lost 4 bases; unmatched junction nucleotides: 16. CDR3 length: 20 residues. The CDR3 is CASSQVNLAGGPKEYNEQFF. The CDR3 DNA reads TGCGCCAGCAGCCAGGTGAACCTAGCGGGAGGGCCTAAAGAGTACAATGAGCAGTTCTTC.

This rearrangement joins TRBV4-3 to TRBJ1-1; 7 nucleotides agree with TRBD1. CDR1 is LGHNA and CDR2 is YSLEER in the germline V gene. This CDR3 spans 17 amino acids. V shed 1 base, J shed 4 bases, and the junction held 12 bases outside the gene matches. The CDR3 nucleotides read TGCGCCAGCAGCCAAGGAGGGGGCAACTGGGGAGCCACTGAAGCTTTCTTT. It codes for CASSQGGGNWGATEAFF.

This clone was recorded only once. The chain has TRBV28 and TRBJ2-1, with D maybe TRBD2 (6 bases). The CDR3 loop spans 14 amino acids. Germline V lookup: CDR1 MDHEN, CDR2 SYDVKM. The V end was cut by 3 bases, the J end by 8 bases, with 14 bases between. CDR3 in DNA: TGTGCCAGCAGTTTCTCGGAGGGGTTTGATGAGCAGTTCTTC. Protein product: CASSFSEGFDEQFF.

V and J are TRBV2 and TRBJ2-5; D is unclear. CDR3 size: 12 residues. CDR1 and CDR2 from the germline V gene are SNHLY and FYNNEI. Trimming took off 7 bases at V and 3 bases at J, with 9 bases between the two ends. CDR3 bases: TGTGCCAGCACAGGAATTGAAGAGACCCAGTACTTC. Translating gives CASTGIEETQYF. Looking up the rest from reference TRBV2 and TRBJ2-5 gives the full variable domain: EPEVTQTPSHQVTQMGQEVILRCVPISNHLYFYWYRQILGQKVEFLVSFYNNEISEKSEIFDDQFSVERPDGSNFTLKIRSTKLEDSAMYFCASTGIEETQYFGPGTRLLVL.

CDR3 residues: CASAGQGIQPQHF. As DNA, the CDR3 is TGTGCCAGCGCCGGACAGGGAATACAGCCCCAGCATTTT. V is TRBV6-1 and J is TRBJ1-5, with 8 bases fitting TRBD1. The V and J ends lost 8 bases and 7 bases, in that order; junction bases with no gene match: 7. Germline loops: CDR1 MNHNS, CDR2 SASEGT. The CDR3 runs to 13 residues.

This rearrangement joins TRBV7-8 to TRBJ1-4, with D unresolved. V was shortened by 3 bases and J by 8 bases, with 7 bases between the two germline ends. Germline values: CDR1 SGHVS, CDR2 FQNEAQ. CDR3 length equals 12 residues. CDR3 sequence (DNA): TGTGCCAGCAGCTTTAATTCCGAAAAACTGTTTTTT. This sequence encodes CASSFNSEKLFF. The whole variable domain, remainder taken from reference TRBV7-8 and TRBJ1-4, is GAGVSQSPRYKVAKRGQDVALRCDPISGHVSLFWYQQALGQGPEFLTYFQNEAQLDKSGLPSDRFFAERPEGSVSTLKIQRTQQEDSAVYLCASSFNSEKLFFGSGTQLSVL.

This sequence joins TRBV5-6 and TRBJ2-7; TRBD2 matches at 7 bases. Germline V gives CDR1 SGHDT, CDR2 YYEEEE. Trimming took 2 bases from V and 5 from J; bases not matched to a gene: 7. There are 14 residues in the CDR3. The CDR3 loop reads CASSFRGGPDEQYF. The CDR3 coding sequence is TGTGCCAGCAGCTTCCGGGGAGGGCCGGACGAGCAGTACTTC. The full variable domain, in which reference TRBV5-6 and TRBJ2-7 provide the parts outside the CDR3, is DAGVTQSPTHLIKTRGQQVTLRCSPKSGHDTVSWYQQALGQGPQFIFQYYEEEERQRGNFPDRFSGHQFPNYSSELNVNALLLGDSALYLCASSFRGGPDEQYFGPGTRLTVT.

The genes are TRBV10-3 and TRBJ2-5; 8 positions match TRBD2. The CDR3 runs 15 residues. CDR1 and CDR2 (germline): ENHRY, SYGVKD. Germline trimming cut 1 base from V and 2 bases from J; bases unmatched to any gene: 3. The CDR3 reads CAISEFAGGQETQYF. CDR3 coding DNA: TGTGCCATCAGTGAGTTTGCGGGGGGTCAAGAGACCCAGTACTTC.

The chain employs TRBV25-1 and TRBJ2-1; D not certain. Trimming stripped 2 bases from V and 9 bases from J, with 8 bases between. Germline V gene sequence: CDR1 MGHDK, CDR2 SYGVNS. The CDR3 runs to 12 residues. CDR3 nucleotides: TGTGCCAGCAGTGAACTGGGCAGTGAGCAGTTCTTC. Protein sequence: CASSELGSEQFF.

The rearrangement links TRBV4-2 to TRBJ1-1, with D hard to call. Germline V lookup: CDR1 LGHNA, CDR2 YNFKEQ. CDR3 length: 12 residues. Trimming pared 3 bases from V and 2 bases from J, leaving 4 bases between. This chain's CDR3 is CASSHINTEAFF. CDR3 nucleotides: TGTGCCAGCAGCCATATCAACACTGAAGCTTTCTTT.

The V and J genes are TRBV30 and TRBJ2-7; D call uncertain. CDR3 length equals 13 residues. Germline-derived CDR1 and CDR2 are GTSNPN and SVGIG (reference sequence). V was pared by 2 bases and J by 4 bases, with 12 bases between. This CDR3 reads CAWSSDMYYEQYF. The CDR3 DNA is TGTGCCTGGAGTAGTGACATGTATTACGAGCAGTACTTC.

This clone showed up just once. The chain uses TRBV14 and TRBJ2-7, with D maybe TRBD2 (5 bases). CDR3 length: 13 residues. Trimming took off 1 base at V and 7 bases at J, with 11 bases between the two ends. CDR1 is SGHDN and CDR2 is FVKESK in the germline V gene. The CDR3 coding sequence is TGTGCCAGCAGCCAAGTCGCCGGGAAAGAGCAGTACTTC. It is translated as CASSQVAGKEQYF. The full variable domain, in which reference TRBV14 and TRBJ2-7 provide the parts outside the CDR3, is EAGVTQFPSHSVIEKGQTVTLRCDPISGHDNLYWYRRVMGKEIKFLLHFVKESKQDESGMPNNRFLAERTGGTYSTLKVQPAELEDSGVYFCASSQVAGKEQYFGPGTRLTVT.

V usage is TRBV4-1 and J usage is TRBJ1-2; 8 nucleotides match TRBD1. The trim removed 2 bases at V and 4 bases at J, leaving 3 bases unmatched. The CDR3 consists of 14 residues. Germline CDR1 MGHRA, CDR2 YSYEKL. The CDR3 reads CASSQNTGGYGYTF. The CDR3 nucleotides are TGCGCCAGCAGCCAAAATACAGGGGGCTATGGCTACACCTTC.

CDR3 in DNA: TGTGCCAGCAGCCTCCGGACAGGCTACAATGAGCAGTTCTTC. It yields the protein CASSLRTGYNEQFF. The rearrangement links TRBV5-4 to TRBJ2-1, with 7 bases identical to TRBD1. The CDR3 totals 14 residues. The germline V gene has CDR1 SGHNT and CDR2 YYREEE (reference sequence). The junction had 4 bases not matched to a gene; V was cut back by 4 bases and J by 3 bases.

The V and J genes are TRBV28 and TRBJ1-1, with 8 nucleotides matching TRBD1. Germline loops: CDR1 MDHEN, CDR2 SYDVKM. The CDR3 is 14 residues long. The ends lost 8 bases at V and 5 bases at J; junction bases unmatched: 10. CDR3 coding DNA: TGTGCCAGCCGGACAGGGTGGGGGGGAACTGAAGCTTTCTTT. It is translated as CASRTGWGGTEAFF.

The rearrangement links TRBV25-1 to TRBJ2-5, with a weak D call TRBD2 (6 bases). This CDR3 spans 15 amino acids. Germline V gene lookup returns CDR1 MGHDK and CDR2 SYGVNS. Trimming removed 1 base at V and 3 bases at J, with 12 bases between. The CDR3 nucleotides are TGTGCCAGCAGTGAATTCCGGGGGTTAAAAGAGACCCAGTACTTC. Amino acid sequence: CASSEFRGLKETQYF. Supplemented by reference TRBV25-1 and TRBJ2-5, the full variable domain reads EADIYQTPRYLVIGTGKKITLECSQTMGHDKMYWYQQDPGMELHLIHYSYGVNSTEKGDLSSESTVSRIRTEHFPLTLESARPSHTSQYLCASSEFRGLKETQYFGPGTRLLVL.

This clone was seen a handful of times. The rearrangement joins TRBV29-1 to TRBJ2-3, with D possibly matching TRBD1 (5 bases). Germline CDR1 reads SQVTM; CDR2 reads ANQGSEA. The CDR3 length is 16 residues. In DNA form, the CDR3 reads TGCAGTACGCGGACAAACCCCCAGTTGCTTCGATCTACGCAGTATTTT. Protein product: CSTRTNPQLLRSTQYF.

The chain links TRBV28 to TRBJ1-5; TRBD1 aligns across 9 bases. After removal of 2 bases from V and 5 bases from J, the junction contained 4 bases not matched to a gene. Germline lookup yields CDR1 MDHEN and CDR2 SYDVKM. The CDR3 sequence is 15 residues long. The CDR3 region is CASSLTGQGYQPQHF. CDR3 nucleotide sequence: TGTGCCAGCAGTTTAACGGGACAGGGTTATCAGCCCCAGCATTTT.

This chain uses TRBV7-6 with TRBJ2-7, with 7 bases identical to TRBD1. The germline V gene has CDR1 SGHVS and CDR2 FNYEAQ. With 1 base clipped from V and 2 bases from J, the junction kept 8 bases outside the gene matches. The CDR3 length is 16 residues. The CDR3 DNA reads TGTGCCAGCAGCTTAGGAGTAGGGGGCGCGGCCTACGAGCAGTACTTC. This gives the protein CASSLGVGGAAYEQYF. Together with reference TRBV7-6 and TRBJ2-7, the CDR3 gives the full variable domain: GAGVSQSPRYKVTKRGQDVALRCDPISGHVSLYWYRQALGQGPEFLTYFNYEAQQDKSGLPNDRFSAERPEGSISTLTIQRTEQRDSAMYRCASSLGVGGAAYEQYFGPGTRLTVT.

The chain carries TRBV7-9 and TRBJ1-1; the match to TRBD1 covers 7 bases. Germline CDR1 reads SEHNR; CDR2 reads FQNEAQ (reference sequence). This CDR3 has 16 amino acids. V lost 1 base to trimming and J lost 1 base; unmatched junction nucleotides: 6. The CDR3: CASSLGIGTENTEAFF. CDR3 nucleotide sequence: TGTGCCAGCAGCTTAGGTATCGGGACAGAGAACACTGAAGCTTTCTTT.

V and J are TRBV28 and TRBJ2-5, with 8 positions matching TRBD1. Per germline, CDR1 MDHEN and CDR2 SYDVKM. Trimming cost V 6 bases and J 4 bases; bases outside gene matches: 10. CDR3 length: 15 amino acids. The CDR3 region has the DNA TGTGCCAGCAGCCTACTCTATACAGGGGGAGAGACCCAGTACTTC. Translation gives CASSLLYTGGETQYF.

The V and J genes are TRBV4-1 and TRBJ2-5; D is perhaps TRBD2 (6 bases). Germline V CDR1 and CDR2: MGHRA, YSYEKL. The CDR3 has 15 residues. The V end was cut by 3 bases, the J end by 5 bases, with 16 bases between. CDR3 sequence (DNA): TGCGCCAGCAGCCAGGGGGGACCCGGAGGCGAGACCCAGTACTTC. Residues: CASSQGGPGGETQYF.

The chain uses TRBV10-2 and TRBJ2-1, with D maybe TRBD2 (5 bases). V gave up 3 bases and J gave up 2 bases, with 11 bases separating them. CDR1 is WSHSY, CDR2 SAAADI, per germline. CDR3 length: 15 residues. DNA of the CDR3: TGCGCCAGCAGTGAAAGAGGGAGAGCCTACAATGAGCAGTTCTTC. Protein product: CASSERGRAYNEQFF.